This T cell receptor beta chain was identified in a study of tumor-infiltrating lymphocytes in primary liver carcinoma. With respect to this clonotype: The antigen remains undetermined.

Co-extracting RNA and DNA was done with about 20-33 mg of unsorted bulk tissue as input. The V end was cut by 2 bases, the J end by 6 bases, with 11 bases between. Per the germline V gene, CDR1 is MGHRA and CDR2 is YSYEKL. This CDR3 has 13 residues. The researchers produced TCR beta cDNA from approximately 550 ng total RNA with a constant-region primer. Libraries of TCR beta came from three nested multiplex PCR rounds with slightly modified ARM-PCR. Amplification in the first two PCR rounds was performed using TRBV1-TRBV30 forward primers and a C-beta reverse primer for about 10 cycles each. TCRdb re-analysed the multiplex PCR reads in MiXCR, keeping a single row per CDR3 protein. This table holds about 74,000 distinct CDR3 sequences, roughly two thirds found once. Study-wide points: Tumor region pairs shared more overlap than did tumor-adjacent and tumor-blood pairs.

The clonotype originates from a man aged 35-49 years with primary liver carcinoma and hepatitis B virus infection. This rearrangement joins TRBV4-1 to TRBJ2-7; no reliable D call. Sequencing was done on a sample of liver tumor tissue from sampling region 4. The subset was: tumor region T4, right-lateral pole. The CDR3, as DNA: TGCGCCAGCAGCCAAAAAGAAGTCTTCGAGCAGTACTTC. Its protein product is CASSQKEVFEQYF.